Each of the 15 T cell receptor beta chains below was sequenced from the same sample in a study of cytomegalovirus exposure and HLA in healthy donors. The PCR was carried out with 60 Vbeta primers and 13 Jbeta primers. Measured with immunoSEQ multiplex PCR; TCRdb has only the in-frame clones, and not every one. The sample carries more than 100,000 clones, 70% to 80% recorded once. The sequencing sample was made of PBMCs. These receptors were collected from an older woman in good health and CMV-seronegative.

A single count supports this clone. V is TRBV28 and J is TRBJ1-5, with 7 bases identical to TRBD1. The germline V gene encodes CDR1 MDHEN and CDR2 SYDVKM. V lost 8 bases to trimming and J lost 7 bases; unmatched junction nucleotides: 11. The CDR3 totals 14 residues. This CDR3 is CASGAQGDSQPQHF. CDR3 coding DNA: TGTGCCAGCGGGGCTCAGGGGGACAGCCAGCCCCAGCATTTT.

This sequence joins TRBV4-1 and TRBJ2-7, with 8 bases aligning to TRBD2. J lost 3 bases, V lost 6 bases, and 16 bases had no gene match. Germline V gives CDR1 MGHRA, CDR2 YSYEKL. CDR3 length: 17 amino acids. CDR3 sequence (DNA): TGCGCCAGCAGTCCCATCAGCGGGAGAGTCGACTACTACGAGCAGTACTTC. This sequence encodes CASSPISGRVDYYEQYF.

The chain uses TRBV11-2 and TRBJ1-4; D call uncertain. Per the germline V gene, CDR1 is SGHAT and CDR2 is FQNNGV. This CDR3 spans 16 amino acids. V was clipped by 0 bases and J by 5 bases, with 13 bases between them. CDR3 nucleotide sequence: TGTGCCAGCAGCTTAGACCAGGCTGGGCAAAATGAAAAACTGTTTTTT. Translation: CASSLDQAGQNEKLFF.

The chain carries TRBV9 and TRBJ1-2; maybe TRBD1 (6 bases). The germline gives CDR1 SGDLS, CDR2 YYNGEE. Trimming shortened V by 4 bases and J by 4 bases, and 11 bases separated the two germline ends. This CDR3 has 13 residues. CDR3 DNA: TGTGCCAGCAGCCCACAGGGTGGCTATGGCTACACCTTC. Translation gives CASSPQGGYGYTF.

This clone was recorded only once. This sequence joins TRBV13 and TRBJ2-7; a possible D gene is TRBD1 (5 bases). The CDR3 runs 15 residues. Germline CDR1 reads PRHDT; CDR2 reads FYEKMQ (reference sequence). The ends were cut back, 5 bases at V and 2 bases at J, with 16 bases in the middle. The CDR3: CASSPRQGGAYEQYF. CDR3 in DNA: TGTGCCAGCAGCCCTCGGCAGGGTGGAGCCTACGAGCAGTACTTC.

This clone is a singleton in its sample. One junction end disagrees with the germline gene, perhaps due to a read error. The rearrangement links TRBV6-1 to TRBJ2-7; 13 nucleotides align to TRBD2. The CDR3 spans 15 residues. Germline lookup yields CDR1 MNHNS and CDR2 SASEGT. The CDR3 nucleotides are TGTGCCAGCAGGGAAGGGACTAGCGGGATGGAAGAGCAGTACTTC. Translating it yields CASREGTSGMEEQYF.

V and J are TRBV7-2 and TRBJ2-2, with D possibly TRBD1 on 5 matching bases. The CDR3 loop spans 17 amino acids. V was shortened by 2 bases and J by 0 bases, with 13 bases between the two germline ends. Germline CDR1 SGHTA, CDR2 FQGNSA. CDR3 in DNA: TGTGCCAGCAGCTTAATGGCCAGGGTCGCGAACACCGGGGAGCTGTTTTTT. It encodes CASSLMARVANTGELFF.

CDR3 sequence reads: CASSEVQPRGQGLYSNQPQHF. CDR3 sequence (DNA): TGTGCCAGCAGTGAAGTCCAGCCCCGAGGACAGGGACTATATAGCAATCAGCCCCAGCATTTT. The V call is TRBV6-1, the J call TRBJ1-5; 8 bases align to TRBD1. The CDR3 loop spans 21 amino acids. J lost 0 bases, V lost 1 base, and 17 bases had no gene match. Germline CDR1 reads MNHNS; CDR2 reads SASEGT.

The rearrangement uses TRBV6-1 and TRBJ1-2, with no clear D. The CDR3 is 16 residues long. With 2 bases removed from V and 0 bases from J, the gap between germline ends came to 13 bases. Germline V lookup: CDR1 MNHNS, CDR2 SASEGT. This CDR3 is CASSEIAGSANYGYTF. Here the CDR3 DNA reads TGTGCCAGCAGTGAAATTGCGGGTTCGGCTAACTATGGCTACACCTTC.

The chain couples TRBV5-1 to TRBJ1-1, with TRBD1 matching over 7 bases. V lost 5 bases, J lost 1 base, and 8 bases stayed unmatched. CDR3 length equals 15 residues. CDR1 and CDR2 from the germline V gene are SGHRS and YFSETQ. The CDR3 here is CASRQKGAPNTEAFF. The CDR3 region has the DNA TGCGCCAGCAGACAAAAGGGGGCCCCGAACACTGAAGCTTTCTTT.

V gene TRBV6-1 combines with J gene TRBJ2-7; TRBD1 matches at 8 bases. With V trimmed by 7 bases and J by 0 bases, 5 bases remained unmatched. Germline V lookup: CDR1 MNHNS, CDR2 SASEGT. This CDR3 comprises 14 residues. The chain's CDR3 is CASNRQGSSYEQYF. In nucleotides, the CDR3 is TGTGCCAGCAACAGACAGGGGTCCTCCTACGAGCAGTACTTC.

Only a few counts were recorded for this clone. The chain links TRBV9 to TRBJ2-7, with a tentative D call TRBD1 (5 bases). This CDR3 is built from 16 residues. Trimming removed 0 bases at V and 3 bases at J, with 16 bases between. CDR1 is SGDLS, CDR2 YYNGEE, per germline. CDR3 sequence: CASSVGLGQGFYEQYF. The CDR3 DNA follows: TGTGCCAGCAGCGTAGGATTGGGTCAGGGCTTCTACGAGCAGTACTTC.

The chain employs TRBV27 and TRBJ2-7, with unresolved D. Germline CDR1 MNHEY, CDR2 SMNVEV (reference sequence). V dropped 7 bases and J dropped 2 bases, with 12 bases sitting between them. This CDR3 region has 13 residues. The CDR3 reads CASMKSAAYEQYF. CDR3 coding DNA: TGTGCCAGCATGAAGAGCGCGGCCTACGAGCAGTACTTC.

The rearrangement joins TRBV6-4 to TRBJ2-1, with D possibly being TRBD2 (6 bases). The CDR3 consists of 15 residues. Per the germline V gene, CDR1 is MRHNA and CDR2 is SNTAGT. V dropped 5 bases and J dropped 2 bases, with 13 bases sitting between them. Here the CDR3 DNA reads TGTGCCAGCAGTCCGGACTGGGGGGCCTACAATGAGCAGTTCTTC. It yields the protein CASSPDWGAYNEQFF.

The genes are TRBV15 and TRBJ2-1; TRBD2 agrees at 12 bases. V trimming: 3 bases; J trimming: 7 bases; junction bases outside the gene matches: 4. The CDR3 is 15 residues long. Germline CDR1 reads LNHNV; CDR2 reads YYDKDF (reference sequence). CDR3 coding DNA: TGTGCCACCAGCAGTTCACTAGCGGGAGGAAATGAGCAGTTCTTC. It yields the protein CATSSSLAGGNEQFF. Complete variable domain (other parts from reference TRBV15 and TRBJ2-1): DAMVIQNPRYQVTQFGKPVTLSCSQTLNHNVMYWYQQKSSQAPKLLFHYYDKDFNNEADTPDNFQSRRPNTSFCFLDIRSPGLGDTAMYLCATSSSLAGGNEQFFGPGTRLTVL.